The present T cell receptor (beta chain) was sequenced within a study of CD4 and CD8 cells across lung adenocarcinoma regions. Samples came from patients with localized non-small cell lung adenocarcinoma. Each CDR3 protein gets one entry after TCRdb re-called the PCR reads with MiXCR. Of 8,400 or so distinct CDR3 sequences listed, 46% are singletons. Germline lookup yields CDR1 MNHNS and CDR2 SASEGT. The CDR3 runs to 12 residues. Material for sequencing was CD4+ T cells from the margin of a lung tumor. This chain uses TRBV6-1 with TRBJ2-5; D is unclear. The last part of the DNA fits TRBJ2-7 better; the J call may be wrong. The clonotype was recovered from a female donor with lung adenocarcinoma. The CD4 and CD8 labels of this study may be unreliable. Here the CDR3 reads CASTRTAYEQYF. The CDR3 DNA sequence: TGTGCCAGCACCCGGACCGCCTACGAGCAGTACTTC.